These 28 T cell receptor beta chains came from one sample sequenced in a study of T cell responses to AZD1222 COVID-19 vaccine. Using immunoSEQ multiplex PCR, the repertoire was profiled, and TCRdb retains in-frame clones only, with some absent. The table has 150,000 to 200,000 clones, around nine tenths seen once; the top ten hold 7.7%. This material consisted of peripheral blood, taken on day 0 of AZD1222 vaccination. The receptor source for this set is an adult in good health.

The gene calls are TRBV7-9 and TRBJ1-2; the match to TRBD1 covers 9 bases. Unmatched junction bases numbered 5, after V lost 1 base and J lost 5 bases. The CDR3 sequence is 15 residues long. In germline, CDR1 is SEHNR, CDR2 FQNEAQ (reference sequence). This CDR3 is CASSLGQGGPYGYTF. Written as DNA, the CDR3 is TGTGCCAGCAGCTTAGGACAGGGGGGTCCGTATGGCTACACCTTC.

The rearrangement uses TRBV2 and TRBJ1-3; D uncertain. The germline V and J ends were trimmed by 5 bases and 0 bases, with 11 bases remaining between them. This CDR3 is 15 amino acids long. From germline, CDR1 is SNHLY and CDR2 FYNNEI. For the CDR3, the DNA is TGTGCCAGCAGTCCCGACGGCTACTCTGGAAACACCATATATTTT. Amino acid sequence: CASSPDGYSGNTIYF.

This clone was observed a single time. The chain carries TRBV6-2 or TRBV6-3 and TRBJ2-1; tentatively, D is TRBD1 or TRBD2 (5 bases each). Trimming cost V 2 bases and J 0 bases, with 11 bases left between them. The CDR3 is made up of 16 amino acids. Germline CDR1 MNHEY, CDR2 SVGEGT. The CDR3 sequence is CASSYGGFDSYNEQFF. Here the CDR3 DNA reads TGTGCCAGCAGTTACGGGGGTTTTGACTCCTACAATGAGCAGTTCTTC.

The DNA of the CDR3 is TGCGCCAGCAGCTTAAAACCCGAACAGGGAGCGCGCGAGCAGTACTTC. Its protein is CASSLKPEQGAREQYF. The rearrangement links TRBV5-1 to TRBJ2-7; weak D call: TRBD1 (6 bases). This CDR3 comprises 16 residues. CDR1 and CDR2 from the germline V gene are SGHRS and YFSETQ. V was pared by 2 bases and J by 6 bases, with 21 bases between.

The V call is TRBV28, the J call TRBJ1-6; a possible D gene is TRBD1 (5 bases). Germline CDR1 is MDHEN and CDR2 is SYDVKM. V dropped 1 base and J dropped 8 bases, with 15 bases sitting between them. The CDR3 covers 16 residues. CDR3: CASSLSGAGAYSPLHF. CDR3 DNA sequence: TGTGCCAGCAGTTTATCTGGGGCCGGGGCTTATTCACCCCTCCACTTT.

The chain employs TRBV12-5 and TRBJ1-1; TRBD1 matches at 8 bases. Per germline, CDR1 LGHNT and CDR2 FRNRAP. V shed 1 base, J shed 0 bases, and the junction held 1 base outside the gene matches. The CDR3 has 15 residues. Here the CDR3 reads CASGLGTGLNTEAFF. The CDR3, as DNA: TGTGCTAGTGGTTTGGGGACAGGGCTGAACACTGAAGCTTTCTTT. Based on the CDR3 plus reference TRBV12-5 and TRBJ1-1, the full variable domain is DARVTQTPRHKVTEMGQEVTMRCQPILGHNTVFWYRQTMMQGLELLAYFRNRAPLDDSGMPKDRFSAEMPDATLATLKIQPSEPRDSAVYFCASGLGTGLNTEAFFGQGTRLTVV.

V gene TRBV11-3 combines with J gene TRBJ2-3; tentative D call: TRBD2 (6 bases). This CDR3 has 16 residues. From germline, CDR1 is SGHNT and CDR2 YENEEA. Between the trimmed V and J ends, which lost 3 bases and 0 bases, there was a span of 13 bases. The CDR3 DNA is TGTGCCAGCAGCTTGGGACTCCCCACTAGCACAGATACGCAGTATTTT. Its protein product is CASSLGLPTSTDTQYF.

This clone came up once. The V call is TRBV28, the J call TRBJ2-7; D call uncertain. V lost 3 bases and J lost 3, with 9 bases in between. Germline V CDR1 and CDR2: MDHEN, SYDVKM. The CDR3 totals 13 residues. Here the CDR3 DNA reads TGTGCCAGCAGTTTTCAGGAAAACTACGAGCAGTACTTC. The encoded protein is CASSFQENYEQYF.

This clone has a handful of counts. The J gene is TRBJ1-1, the V gene TRBV3-1 (or the pseudogene TRBV3-2), with D possibly TRBD1 on 5 matching bases. Trimming removed 8 bases at V and 5 bases at J, with 12 bases between. Germline loops: CDR1 LGHDT, CDR2 YNNKEL (reference sequence). The CDR3 covers 12 residues. The CDR3 nucleotides are TGTGCCAGCGGGGCCTCGGGTACTGAAGCTTTCTTT. Translation gives CASGASGTEAFF.

The chain carries TRBV5-1 and TRBJ2-7, with D tentatively TRBD1 or TRBD2 (5 bases each). Germline CDR1 SGHRS, CDR2 YFSETQ. The CDR3 has 14 residues. Trimming shortened V by 3 bases and J by 5 bases, and 15 bases separated the two germline ends. CDR3 sequence (DNA): TGCGCCAGCAGCTACGGGGCTATTCAGAACGAGCAGTACTTC. Amino acids: CASSYGAIQNEQYF.

The chain combines TRBV27 with TRBJ1-5; tentative D call: TRBD1 (5 bases). The V and J ends lost 6 bases and 3 bases respectively, with 15 bases between them. CDR1 and CDR2 (germline): MNHEY, SMNVEV (reference sequence). This CDR3 is built from 15 residues. CDR3 region: CASSFQGEYNQPQHF. The CDR3 nucleotides read TGTGCCAGCAGCTTTCAGGGTGAGTACAATCAGCCCCAGCATTTT.

This rearrangement joins TRBV6-5 to TRBJ2-3; D possibly uses TRBD1 or TRBD2 (5 bases each). The CDR3 runs 15 residues. The V gene's germline CDR1 is MNHEY and CDR2 SVGAGI. V dropped 6 bases and J dropped 2 bases, with 15 bases sitting between them. DNA for the CDR3: TGTGCCAGCAGCGACCGGGACCGATCCACAGATACGCAGTATTTT. It specifies CASSDRDRSTDTQYF.

This chain connects TRBV28 to TRBJ1-1; weak D call: TRBD1 (6 bases). Germline-derived CDR1 and CDR2 are MDHEN and SYDVKM. The V end was cut by 5 bases, the J end by 4 bases, with 14 bases between. The CDR3 covers 14 residues. The CDR3 DNA reads TGTGCCAGCAGTCAAGGGGGAAGGGTCACTGAAGCTTTCTTT. It encodes CASSQGGRVTEAFF. The full variable domain, its missing parts supplied by reference TRBV28 and TRBJ1-1, is DVKVTQSSRYLVKRTGEKVFLECVQDMDHENMFWYRQDPGLGLRLIYFSYDVKMKEKGDIPEGYSVSREKKERFSLILESASTNQTSMYLCASSQGGRVTEAFFGQGTRLTVV.

The chain is built from TRBV24-1 and TRBJ2-5, with a tentative D call TRBD2 (7 bases). The CDR3 is 16 residues long. Per germline, CDR1 KGHDR and CDR2 SFDVKD. V lost 12 bases to trimming and J lost 5 bases, with 27 bases between them. This CDR3 is CAHPTGAGALRETQYF. As DNA, the CDR3 is TGTGCCCATCCCACCGGGGCGGGGGCCCTTCGGGAGACCCAGTACTTC.

V gene TRBV27 combines with J gene TRBJ2-7; 8 positions match TRBD1. Looked up from germline, CDR1 is MNHEY and CDR2 is SMNVEV (reference sequence). This CDR3 spans 15 amino acids. V trimming: 5 bases; J trimming: 3 bases; junction bases outside the gene matches: 9. This CDR3 is CASSRTGQAIYEQYF. In DNA form, the CDR3 reads TGTGCCAGCAGTAGGACGGGACAGGCAATCTACGAGCAGTACTTC.

The chain employs TRBV9 and TRBJ1-1; 8 nucleotides align to TRBD1. The V gene's germline CDR1 is SGDLS and CDR2 YYNGEE. The CDR3 has 15 residues. Germline trimming cut 3 bases from V and 4 bases from J; bases unmatched to any gene: 8. CDR3 sequence: CASSGDVRGPTEAFF. CDR3 sequence (DNA): TGTGCCAGCAGCGGGGATGTCAGGGGGCCCACTGAAGCTTTCTTT.

This chain joins TRBV9 and TRBJ2-7, with 8 bases identical to TRBD1. The trim removed 0 bases at V and 3 bases at J, leaving 11 bases unmatched. The CDR3 is 17 residues long. From germline, CDR1 is SGDLS and CDR2 YYNGEE. The CDR3 here is CASSVALGRGQDYEQYF. The CDR3 bases are TGTGCCAGCAGCGTAGCTCTGGGCAGGGGGCAGGACTACGAGCAGTACTTC. Variable domain in full (rest from reference TRBV9 and TRBJ2-7): DSGVTQTPKHLITATGQRVTLRCSPRSGDLSVYWYQQSLDQGLQFLIQYYNGEERAKGNILERFSAQQFPDLHSELNLSSLELGDSALYFCASSVALGRGQDYEQYFGPGTRLTVT.

The chain links TRBV6-1 to TRBJ2-5; 8 bases fit TRBD2. V shed 4 bases, J shed 4 bases, and the junction held 11 bases outside the gene matches. Germline-derived CDR1 and CDR2 are MNHNS and SASEGT. This CDR3 region has 16 residues. The CDR3 here is CASSAPLREVGETQYF. In DNA form, the CDR3 reads TGTGCCAGCAGTGCCCCCCTGCGGGAGGTGGGAGAGACCCAGTACTTC.

The J gene is TRBJ1-3, the V gene TRBV9; D is uncertain. This CDR3 has 18 residues. Germline CDR1 SGDLS, CDR2 YYNGEE. V shed 0 bases and J shed 0 bases, with 16 bases lying between them. CDR3 nucleotides: TGTGCCAGCAGCGTAGCGGCCAGTACCCCTCTCTCTGGAAACACCATATATTTT. Translated, it gives CASSVAASTPLSGNTIYF. The variable domain in full, with the rest retrieved from reference TRBV9 and TRBJ1-3, is DSGVTQTPKHLITATGQRVTLRCSPRSGDLSVYWYQQSLDQGLQFLIQYYNGEERAKGNILERFSAQQFPDLHSELNLSSLELGDSALYFCASSVAASTPLSGNTIYFGEGSWLTVV.

The gene calls are TRBV5-1 and TRBJ1-1; tentatively, D is TRBD1 (6 bases). The CDR3 contains 15 residues. Germline V gene lookup returns CDR1 SGHRS and CDR2 YFSETQ. V lost 0 bases, J lost 8 bases, and 17 bases lay in between. CDR3 nucleotide sequence: TGCGCCAGCAGCTTGGACTGGACAGTTCCGTCCGAAGCTTTCTTT. The encoded protein is CASSLDWTVPSEAFF.

The CDR3 sequence: CASSQDRWRSYGYTF. The DNA of the CDR3 is TGTGCCAGCAGCCAAGATCGGTGGCGGAGCTATGGCTACACCTTC. The genes are TRBV4-2 and TRBJ1-2; D gene ambiguous. Germline CDR1 LGHNA, CDR2 YNFKEQ. This CDR3 is 15 amino acids long. With 0 bases removed from V and 4 bases from J, the gap between germline ends came to 12 bases.

The V and J genes are TRBV13 and TRBJ2-7; 8 bases align to TRBD1. This CDR3 is 18 amino acids long. V shed 4 bases, J shed 4 bases, and the junction held 18 bases outside the gene matches. Per germline, CDR1 PRHDT and CDR2 FYEKMQ (reference sequence). This CDR3 reads CASSYVGQELSTRYEQYF. For the CDR3, the DNA is TGTGCCAGCAGCTATGTGGGACAGGAATTGTCGACGCGGTACGAGCAGTACTTC.

The chain couples TRBV3-1 (or the pseudogene TRBV3-2) to TRBJ1-5, with D possibly matching TRBD1 (5 bases). V lost 4 bases, J lost 7 bases, and 11 bases lay in between. Germline values: CDR1 LGHDT, CDR2 YNNKEL (reference sequence). The CDR3 sequence is 13 residues long. As DNA, the CDR3 is TGTGCCAGCAGCCCCGCGGGGGGGCAGCCCCAGCATTTT. This gives the protein CASSPAGGQPQHF.

V usage is TRBV27 and J usage is TRBJ2-2, with 14 positions matching TRBD2. This CDR3 has 15 residues. Germline loops: CDR1 MNHEY, CDR2 SMNVEV (reference sequence). Trimming took 6 bases from V and 6 from J; bases not matched to a gene: 3. CDR3 region: CASRLTSGGAGELFF. In DNA, the CDR3 is TGTGCCAGCAGGTTGACTAGCGGGGGGGCCGGGGAGCTGTTTTTT.

This sequence joins TRBV13 and TRBJ2-7; 8 bases fit TRBD1. Germline trimming cut 6 bases from V and 3 bases from J; bases unmatched to any gene: 4. This CDR3 has 13 residues. Germline V gene lookup returns CDR1 PRHDT and CDR2 FYEKMQ (reference sequence). The chain's CDR3 is CASSGQGLYEQYF. The DNA of the CDR3 is TGTGCCAGCAGTGGACAGGGTCTCTACGAGCAGTACTTC.

The chain couples TRBV10-3 to TRBJ2-3; no firm D call. The V end lost 2 bases, the J end lost 4 bases, and 4 bases lay between the germline ends. Germline loops: CDR1 ENHRY, CDR2 SYGVKD. The CDR3 consists of 12 residues. CDR3 sequence (DNA): TGTGCCATCAGTGAGGGGGCAGATACGCAGTATTTT. Protein: CAISEGADTQYF.

This chain's CDR3 is CASSWTGSLNSNQPQHF. CDR3 nucleotides: TGTGCCAGTAGTTGGACAGGGTCCCTGAATAGCAATCAGCCCCAGCATTTT. The rearrangement links TRBV19 to TRBJ1-5; 8 positions match TRBD1. V lost 5 bases to trimming and J lost 0 bases; unmatched junction nucleotides: 9. Germline CDR1 reads LNHDA; CDR2 reads SQIVND (reference sequence). The CDR3 spans 17 residues.

The chain couples TRBV5-8 to TRBJ2-5, with 8 bases fitting TRBD2. The CDR3 extends over 16 amino acids. J lost 3 bases, V lost 0 bases, and 7 bases had no gene match. Per the germline V gene, CDR1 is SGHTS and CDR2 is YDEGEE. The CDR3 nucleotides read TGTGCCAGCAGCTTGGACGGGGGGGCAATTGAAGAGACCCAGTACTTC. Translating it yields CASSLDGGAIEETQYF.